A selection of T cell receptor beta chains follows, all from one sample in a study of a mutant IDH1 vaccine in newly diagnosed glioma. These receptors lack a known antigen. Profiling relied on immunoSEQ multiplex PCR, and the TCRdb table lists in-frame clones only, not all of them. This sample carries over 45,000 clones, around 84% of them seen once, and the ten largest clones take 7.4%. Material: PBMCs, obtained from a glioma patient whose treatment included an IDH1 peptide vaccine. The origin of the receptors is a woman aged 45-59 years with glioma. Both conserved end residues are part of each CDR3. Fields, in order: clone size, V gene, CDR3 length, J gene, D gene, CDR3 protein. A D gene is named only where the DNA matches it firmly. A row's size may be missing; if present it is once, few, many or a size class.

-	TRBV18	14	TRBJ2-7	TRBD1	CASSPPGQAGEQYF
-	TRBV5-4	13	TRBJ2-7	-	CASSFRPGDEQYF
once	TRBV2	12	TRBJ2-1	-	CASSRDSNEQFF
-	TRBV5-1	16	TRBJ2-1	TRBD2	CASSFSTSGGYNEQFF
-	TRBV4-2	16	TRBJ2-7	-	CASSQDRGIRTYEQYF
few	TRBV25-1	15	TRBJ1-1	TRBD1	CASSEWETGGTEAFF
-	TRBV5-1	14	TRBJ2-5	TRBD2	CASSLGGGRETQYF
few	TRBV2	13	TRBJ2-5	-	CASSVDLQETQYF
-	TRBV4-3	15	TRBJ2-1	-	CASSQEIGGGNEQFF
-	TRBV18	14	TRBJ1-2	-	CASSPPGTPYGYTF
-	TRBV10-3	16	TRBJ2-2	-	CAISESKGYKTGELFF
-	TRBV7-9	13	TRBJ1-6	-	CASSRGLGSPLHF
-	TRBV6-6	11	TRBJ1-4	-	CASSKNEKLFF
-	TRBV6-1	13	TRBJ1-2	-	CASSDPWTERYTF
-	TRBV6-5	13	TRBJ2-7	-	CASSYRGSYEQYF
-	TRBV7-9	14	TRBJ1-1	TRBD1	CASSSILTGTEAFF
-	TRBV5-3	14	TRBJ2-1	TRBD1	CETGARGLHNEQFF
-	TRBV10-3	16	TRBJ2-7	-	CAISSLRQGGQYEQYF
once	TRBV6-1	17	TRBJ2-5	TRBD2	CASSDDWALAGAETQYF
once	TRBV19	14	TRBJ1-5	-	CASSSQSSNQPQHF
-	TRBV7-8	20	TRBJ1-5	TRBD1	CASSLYLIPGQGVRNQPQHF
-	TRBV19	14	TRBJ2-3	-	CASSIGRDTDTQYF
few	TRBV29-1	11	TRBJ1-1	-	CSVERNTEAFF
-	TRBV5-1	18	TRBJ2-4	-	CASSLPTRTRGKENIQYF
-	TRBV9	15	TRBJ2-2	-	CASSVGIEYTGELFF
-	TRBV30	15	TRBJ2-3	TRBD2	CAWRVSGGATDTQYF
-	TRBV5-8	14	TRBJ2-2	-	CASSLAQNTGELFF
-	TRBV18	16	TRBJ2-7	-	CASSQVIVEVGYEQYF
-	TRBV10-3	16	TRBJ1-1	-	CAISERQALLNTEAFF
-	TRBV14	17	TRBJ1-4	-	CASSPALRWLINEKLFF
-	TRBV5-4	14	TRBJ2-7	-	CASSLVGTRHEQYF
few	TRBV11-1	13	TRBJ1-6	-	CASSLFPDSPLHF
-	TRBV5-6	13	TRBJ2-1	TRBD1	CASSLGTGNEQFF
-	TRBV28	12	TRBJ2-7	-	CASSWGRNEQYF
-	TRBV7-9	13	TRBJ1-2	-	CASSLAGRHGYTF
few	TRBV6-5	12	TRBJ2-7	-	CASSSGQLQQYF
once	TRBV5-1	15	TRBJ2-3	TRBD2	CASSPGLVGTDTQYF
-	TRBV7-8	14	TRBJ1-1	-	CASSLAGGHTEAFF
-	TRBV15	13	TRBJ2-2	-	CATSSSTTGELFF
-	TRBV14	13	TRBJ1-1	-	CASSQGGHTEAFF
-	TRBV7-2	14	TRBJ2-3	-	CASSFRQGTDTQYF
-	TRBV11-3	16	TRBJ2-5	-	CASSLESLEGLETQYF
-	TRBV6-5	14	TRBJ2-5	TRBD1	CASRLTGLQETQYF
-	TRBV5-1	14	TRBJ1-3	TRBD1	CASSGGQGFNTIYF
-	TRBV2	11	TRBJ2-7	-	CASTLSYEQYF
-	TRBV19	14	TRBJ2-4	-	CASSIEQSVTIQYF
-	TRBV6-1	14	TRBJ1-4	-	CASSEGGAGEKLFF
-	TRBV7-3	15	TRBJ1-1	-	CASSLMGAGNTEAFF
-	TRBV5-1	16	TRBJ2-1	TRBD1	CASSLRPGTGNNEQFF
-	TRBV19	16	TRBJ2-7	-	CASSLQWEGAPYEQYF
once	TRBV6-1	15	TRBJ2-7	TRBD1	CASRQAGTGAYEQYF